Given below is one TCR beta chain in context. This entry belongs to a study of blood T cell repertoires in COVID-19. In the study overall: In each case, the material was cDNA or gDNA derived from T cells, B-cell-depleted T cells, or PBMCs.

The CDR3 length is 16 residues. Germline lookup yields CDR1 LNHDA and CDR2 SQIVND (reference sequence). J lost 3 bases, V lost 3 bases, and 9 bases had no gene match. Clones were sequenced by immunoSEQ multiplex PCR, and TCRdb holds only the in-frame ones, with some missing. The sample includes some 390,000 clones, 75% to 90% of them seen just once. The origin of this receptor is a woman aged 40 to 55 with COVID-19, enrolled during active disease. The sequenced material came from peripheral blood. V and J are TRBV19 and TRBJ1-2; 8 bases fit TRBD1. The CDR3 loop is CASSISGAGGYYGYTF. Here the CDR3 DNA reads TGTGCCAGTAGTATTTCCGGGGCAGGGGGCTACTATGGCTACACCTTC.